The 32 T cell receptor beta chains below were found in one sample sequenced in a study of blood T cell repertoires in COVID-19. The data were produced by immunoSEQ multiplex PCR, yet TCRdb's version contains in-frame clones alone and is incomplete. The table shows fewer than 75,000 clones, with roughly four fifths occurring only once. Material: peripheral blood. These receptors all come from a human donor in a cohort sampled during active COVID-19.

The V call is TRBV9, the J call TRBJ2-3; TRBD2 might be the D (6 bases). V shed 3 bases and J shed 1 base, with 12 bases lying between them. CDR1 is SGDLS, CDR2 YYNGEE, per germline. This CDR3 contains 15 residues. The chain's CDR3 is CASSAYGGGTDTQYF. The DNA of the CDR3 is TGTGCCAGCAGCGCTTATGGCGGGGGCACAGATACGCAGTATTTT.

The chain employs TRBV5-1 and TRBJ2-1, with TRBD2 matching over 9 bases. The CDR3 is 15 residues long. Germline loops: CDR1 SGHRS, CDR2 YFSETQ. V shed 4 bases, J shed 4 bases, and the junction held 6 bases outside the gene matches. The CDR3 sequence is CASSELAGLYNEQFF. The CDR3 DNA sequence: TGCGCCAGCAGCGAACTAGCGGGCCTTTACAATGAGCAGTTCTTC.

J is TRBJ2-1 and V is TRBV9, with TRBD2 matching over 9 bases. Losses at the gene ends were 0 bases for V and 6 bases for J; bases not matched to a gene: 13. Germline values: CDR1 SGDLS, CDR2 YYNGEE. This CDR3 is 18 amino acids long. The CDR3 here is CASSVGGGGAYIGNEQFF. The CDR3 nucleotides are TGTGCCAGCAGCGTAGGAGGCGGGGGGGCCTATATCGGCAATGAGCAGTTCTTC.

The chain employs TRBV19 and TRBJ2-3; TRBD2 is a possible D gene (5 bases). There are 14 residues in the CDR3. V dropped 7 bases and J dropped 2 bases, with 13 bases sitting between them. The germline V gene has CDR1 LNHDA and CDR2 SQIVND (reference sequence). Here the CDR3 reads CASNRGVYTDTQYF. DNA for the CDR3: TGTGCCAGTAACCGGGGAGTTTACACAGATACGCAGTATTTT.

In its sample, this clone was seen a few times. The chain combines TRBV27 with TRBJ2-1; 9 positions match TRBD2. This CDR3 is built from 15 residues. J gave up 7 bases and V 2 bases, and 6 bases lay outside the gene matches. Germline CDR1 is MNHEY and CDR2 is SMNVEV (reference sequence). This CDR3 reads CASSLRRGGGNEQFF. The CDR3, as DNA: TGTGCCAGCAGTTTAAGGCGGGGGGGCGGTAATGAGCAGTTCTTC.

This clone was counted only a few times. The chain carries TRBV5-1 and TRBJ2-2; D is perhaps TRBD1 (6 bases). Germline lookup yields CDR1 SGHRS and CDR2 YFSETQ. Trimming shortened V by 0 bases and J by 3 bases, and 9 bases separated the two germline ends. The CDR3 spans 15 residues. CDR3 in DNA: TGCGCCAGCAGCTTGGACAGGGTCGACACCGGGGAGCTGTTTTTT. It translates to CASSLDRVDTGELFF. Full variable domain (rest looked up from reference TRBV5-1 and TRBJ2-2): KAGVTQTPRYLIKTRGQQVTLSCSPISGHRSVSWYQQTPGQGLQFLFEYFSETQRNKGNFPGRFSGRQFSNSRSEMNVSTLELGDSALYLCASSLDRVDTGELFFGEGSRLTVL.

The V call is TRBV25-1, the J call TRBJ1-2; D is possibly TRBD1 (6 bases). The V gene's germline CDR1 is MGHDK and CDR2 SYGVNS. The V end was cut by 3 bases, the J end by 2 bases, with 13 bases between. The CDR3 spans 15 residues. The CDR3 DNA sequence: TGTGCCAGCAGTGACCGACAGGATTACAACTATGGCTACACCTTC. The encoded protein is CASSDRQDYNYGYTF.

This clone came up a few times. V usage is TRBV11-3 and J usage is TRBJ2-7, with D maybe TRBD1 (5 bases). The germline V and J ends were trimmed by 2 bases and 6 bases, with 14 bases remaining between them. Germline CDR1 reads SGHNT; CDR2 reads YENEEA. The CDR3 loop spans 14 amino acids. CDR3 bases: TGTGCCAGCAGCTTACGCCCAGGGTCCGGCGAGCAGTACTTC. This gives the protein CASSLRPGSGEQYF.

This rearrangement joins TRBV28 to TRBJ1-1, with D unresolved. The CDR3 sequence is 13 residues long. Germline lookup yields CDR1 MDHEN and CDR2 SYDVKM. Trimming took 2 bases from V and 11 from J, leaving 15 bases between them. The CDR3 nucleotides read TGTGCCAGCAGTTTACGGGATAACTTCGACGCTTTCTTT. Protein product: CASSLRDNFDAFF.

The V call is TRBV27, the J call TRBJ2-3; a possible D gene is TRBD2 (7 bases). Germline CDR1 and CDR2: MNHEY and SMNVEV (reference sequence). This CDR3 is built from 13 residues. The germline V and J ends were trimmed by 10 bases and 3 bases, with 14 bases remaining between them. CDR3 sequence reads: CATAGAGTDTQYF. For the CDR3, the DNA is TGTGCCACCGCGGGGGCTGGAACAGATACGCAGTATTTT.

This chain uses TRBV28 with TRBJ2-3, with D possibly being TRBD1 (7 bases). CDR3 length equals 15 residues. Germline values: CDR1 MDHEN, CDR2 SYDVKM. Trimming stripped 4 bases from V and 6 bases from J, with 17 bases between. CDR3 residues: CASSSIGQAGDTQYF. CDR3 in DNA: TGTGCCAGCAGTTCAATTGGACAGGCGGGGGATACGCAGTATTTT.

The J gene is TRBJ1-2, the V gene TRBV7-2; D possibly corresponds to TRBD1 (6 bases). The CDR3 contains 14 residues. The germline V and J ends were trimmed by 4 bases and 6 bases, with 15 bases remaining between them. Per the germline V gene, CDR1 is SGHTA and CDR2 is FQGNSA. Written as DNA, the CDR3 is TGTGCCAGCAGCTCCCGGGCAGGGGTGGATGGCTACACCTTC. Its translation: CASSSRAGVDGYTF.

The gene calls are TRBV4-3 and TRBJ2-7; 7 nucleotides line up with TRBD2. Germline V CDR1 and CDR2: LGHNA, YSLEER. The CDR3 contains 14 residues. V dropped 4 bases and J dropped 3; count of bases not matched to a gene: 6. The CDR3 loop reads CASSPLGGIYEQYF. CDR3 in DNA: TGCGCCAGCAGCCCTTTGGGGGGGATCTACGAGCAGTACTTC.

The CDR3 bases are TGTGCCAGCTCAACAAGCTCCTACGAGCAGTACTTC. It yields the protein CASSTSSYEQYF. The V and J genes are TRBV18 and TRBJ2-7; D is undetermined. V was pared by 5 bases and J by 0 bases, with 5 bases between. Germline CDR1 is KGHSH and CDR2 is LQKENI. The CDR3 length is 12 residues.

The V gene is TRBV5-8, the J gene TRBJ2-3; 7 positions match TRBD1. Trimming removed 3 bases from V and 0 bases from J; junction bases left unmatched: 7. CDR1 is SGHTS, CDR2 YDEGEE, per germline. The CDR3 extends over 16 amino acids. CDR3 protein: CASSSVRQGSTDTQYF. The DNA of the CDR3 is TGTGCCAGCAGCTCCGTACGACAGGGAAGCACAGATACGCAGTATTTT.

The chain has TRBV29-1 and TRBJ2-7; 7 bases agree with TRBD1. Germline lookup yields CDR1 SQVTM and CDR2 ANQGSEA. The CDR3 runs 15 residues. Germline trimming cut 1 base from V and 0 bases from J; bases unmatched to any gene: 6. CDR3 sequence (DNA): TGCAGCGTTGAAGGCCCGGGACAGTACTCCTACGAGCAGTACTTC. As protein: CSVEGPGQYSYEQYF.

The CDR3 reads CASSKHRSGANVLTF. The CDR3 DNA reads TGTGCCAGCAGTAAACACCGCTCTGGGGCCAACGTCCTGACTTTC. The chain is built from TRBV6-5 and TRBJ2-6; D unclear. The CDR3 totals 15 residues. Trimming removed 5 bases from V and 0 bases from J, with 8 bases in between. Per germline, CDR1 MNHEY and CDR2 SVGAGI.

CDR3 coding DNA: TGTGCCAGCAGCCAAGTGGCAAACACCATATATTTT. This sequence encodes CASSQVANTIYF. The chain carries TRBV3-1 (or the pseudogene TRBV3-2) and TRBJ1-3; D gene unclear. Germline assignment: CDR1 LGHDT and CDR2 YNNKEL (reference sequence). This CDR3 has 12 residues. V lost 1 base, J lost 6 bases, and 4 bases lay in between.

V is TRBV5-1 and J is TRBJ2-3; weak D call: TRBD2 (7 bases). Trimming cost V 0 bases and J 3 bases, with 11 bases left between them. CDR3 length: 15 residues. The germline CDR1 and CDR2 sequences are SGHRS and YFSETQ. The DNA of the CDR3 is TGCGCCAGCAGCTTGGCGGGGGGCAGTACAGATACGCAGTATTTT. Protein sequence: CASSLAGGSTDTQYF.

The rearrangement links TRBV5-4 to TRBJ1-1, with a weak D call TRBD1 (6 bases). The CDR3 runs to 13 residues. CDR1 and CDR2 from the germline V gene are SGHNT and YYREEE (reference sequence). Between the trimmed V and J ends, which lost 5 bases and 1 base, there was a span of 9 bases. CDR3 amino acids: CASRQTGNTEAFF. CDR3 DNA: TGTGCCAGCAGACAGACAGGGAACACTGAAGCTTTCTTT.

This clone was counted between two and nine times. This chain uses TRBV5-1 with TRBJ1-2, with D perhaps TRBD1 (5 bases). Trimming stripped 4 bases from V and 5 bases from J, with 18 bases between. This CDR3 is built from 15 residues. Germline CDR1 is SGHRS and CDR2 is YFSETQ. The chain's CDR3 is CASSPGPLKGYGYTF. CDR3 sequence (DNA): TGCGCCAGCAGCCCAGGACCGCTGAAGGGGTATGGCTACACCTTC. The whole variable domain, filled in from reference TRBV5-1 and TRBJ1-2, reads KAGVTQTPRYLIKTRGQQVTLSCSPISGHRSVSWYQQTPGQGLQFLFEYFSETQRNKGNFPGRFSGRQFSNSRSEMNVSTLELGDSALYLCASSPGPLKGYGYTFGSGTRLTVV.

In the case of this clone: At one end the junction does not follow the germline gene, possibly because of a read error. The genes are TRBV6-2 or TRBV6-3 and TRBJ1-2, with 10 bases lining up with TRBD1. CDR3 size: 11 residues. Germline V gene data show CDR1 as MNHEY and CDR2 as SVGEGT. CDR3 coding DNA: TGTGCCAGCAGCCGGGACAGGGGACCCCACTTC. As protein: CASSRDRGPHF.

This clone appeared a single time. The V and J genes are TRBV2 and TRBJ1-1; 8 bases are a match to TRBD1. With 6 bases clipped from V and 1 base from J, the junction kept 7 bases outside the gene matches. This CDR3 comprises 15 residues. Germline assignment: CDR1 SNHLY and CDR2 FYNNEI. The CDR3 loop reads CASSEYRGGNTEAFF. DNA of the CDR3: TGTGCCAGCAGCGAATACAGGGGGGGGAACACTGAAGCTTTCTTT.

This rearrangement joins TRBV30 to TRBJ2-7; 8 bases fit TRBD2. Unmatched junction bases numbered 8, after V lost 3 bases and J lost 4 bases. The length of the CDR3 is 14 residues. Germline CDR1 is GTSNPN and CDR2 is SVGIG (reference sequence). The DNA of the CDR3 is TGTGCCTGGAGGTACATAGGCGGGGGGTACGAGCAGTACTTC. Translating it yields CAWRYIGGGYEQYF.

The chain employs TRBV19 and TRBJ1-1; D call uncertain. Per the germline V gene, CDR1 is LNHDA and CDR2 is SQIVND (reference sequence). This CDR3 region has 13 residues. Trimming pared 1 base from V and 5 bases from J, leaving 8 bases between. The CDR3 DNA sequence: TGTGCCAGTAGTATAGTGAGGGTGACTGAAGCTTTCTTT. The encoded protein is CASSIVRVTEAFF.

V is TRBV12-5 and J is TRBJ2-1; 8 bases are a match to TRBD2. CDR1 and CDR2 from the germline V gene are LGHNT and FRNRAP. The CDR3 runs to 16 residues. V was pared by 2 bases and J by 6 bases, with 9 bases of the junction left unmatched. The DNA of the CDR3 is TGTGCTAGTGGTTTGAATTTCGGGGGGGCATTCAATGAGCAGTTCTTC. Its translation: CASGLNFGGAFNEQFF.

V usage is TRBV7-3 and J usage is TRBJ2-1; D is perhaps TRBD2 (5 bases). V lost 0 bases, J lost 2 bases, and 8 bases lay in between. CDR3 length: 15 amino acids. The germline V gene encodes CDR1 SGHTA and CDR2 FQGTGA. This CDR3 is CASSLTPGAYNEQFF. CDR3 DNA: TGTGCCAGCAGCTTAACCCCCGGGGCCTACAATGAGCAGTTCTTC.

V is TRBV5-4 and J is TRBJ1-2; a weak D match, TRBD1 (5 bases). Trimming cost V 5 bases and J 2 bases, with 16 bases left between them. Per the germline V gene, CDR1 is SGHNT and CDR2 is YYREEE (reference sequence). The CDR3 loop spans 15 amino acids. The CDR3 region has the DNA TGTGCCAGCAGGGGGCAGGCCTCCGCAAACTATGGCTACACCTTC. It yields the protein CASRGQASANYGYTF.

The CDR3 DNA reads TGTGCCAGCAGTTTATCGAACCCCGGCGGGGAGCTGTTTTTT. As protein: CASSLSNPGGELFF. The J gene is TRBJ2-2, the V gene TRBV27; D is undetermined. CDR3 length: 14 residues. Germline V CDR1 and CDR2: MNHEY, SMNVEV (reference sequence). Between the trimmed V and J ends, which lost 0 bases and 7 bases, there was a span of 9 bases.

V is TRBV7-3 and J is TRBJ2-5, with 8 bases matching TRBD2. J gave up 4 bases and V 3 bases, and 4 bases lay outside the gene matches. There are 14 residues in the CDR3. CDR1 is SGHTA, CDR2 FQGTGA, per germline. This chain's CDR3 is CASSLTGGVETQYF. CDR3 nucleotides: TGTGCCAGCAGCTTGACCGGGGGGGTAGAGACCCAGTACTTC.

This clone has just one count. The chain is built from TRBV5-1 and TRBJ1-1; D might be TRBD1 (6 bases). The germline V gene encodes CDR1 SGHRS and CDR2 YFSETQ. CDR3 length: 12 amino acids. Trimming shortened V by 5 bases and J by 7 bases, and 12 bases separated the two germline ends. This chain's CDR3 is CASRTGGGEAFF. The CDR3 region has the DNA TGCGCCAGCAGGACAGGAGGAGGTGAAGCTTTCTTT. The variable domain in full, with the rest retrieved from reference TRBV5-1 and TRBJ1-1, is KAGVTQTPRYLIKTRGQQVTLSCSPISGHRSVSWYQQTPGQGLQFLFEYFSETQRNKGNFPGRFSGRQFSNSRSEMNVSTLELGDSALYLCASRTGGGEAFFGQGTRLTVV.

This clone has just a few counts. This chain links TRBV20-1 with TRBJ1-5, with D tentatively TRBD1 (5 bases). Per the germline V gene, CDR1 is DFQATT and CDR2 is SNEGSKA (reference sequence). This CDR3 has 18 residues. V lost 3 bases and J lost 5, with 26 bases in between. The CDR3 DNA sequence: TGCAGTGCTAGTGAGGTAGCGGGGCGCTTTAAGAGAGATCAGCCCCAGCATTTT. Translation gives CSASEVAGRFKRDQPQHF.